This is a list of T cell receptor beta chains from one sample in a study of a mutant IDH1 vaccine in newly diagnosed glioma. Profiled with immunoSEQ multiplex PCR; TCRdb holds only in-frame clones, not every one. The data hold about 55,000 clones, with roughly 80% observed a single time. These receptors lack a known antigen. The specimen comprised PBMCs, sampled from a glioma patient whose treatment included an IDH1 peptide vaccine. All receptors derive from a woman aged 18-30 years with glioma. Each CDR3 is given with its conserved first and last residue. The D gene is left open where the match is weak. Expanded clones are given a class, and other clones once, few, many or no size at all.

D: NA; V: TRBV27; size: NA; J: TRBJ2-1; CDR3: CASSLILSSYNEQFF; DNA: TGTGCCAGCAGTTTAATCCTGAGCTCCTACAATGAGCAGTTCTTC
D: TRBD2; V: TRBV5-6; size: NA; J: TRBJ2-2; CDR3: CASSPGLAGDYYLRGELFF; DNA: TGTGCCAGCAGCCCGGGACTAGCGGGGGACTACTACTTAAGGGGGGAGCTGTTTTTT
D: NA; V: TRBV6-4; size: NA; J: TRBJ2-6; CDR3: CASRMASGANVLTF; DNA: TGTGCCAGCAGGATGGCCTCTGGGGCCAACGTCCTGACTTTC
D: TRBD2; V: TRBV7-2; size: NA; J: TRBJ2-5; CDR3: CASSPGLAQAETQYF; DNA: TGTGCCAGCAGCCCCGGACTAGCTCAGGCGGAGACCCAGTACTTC
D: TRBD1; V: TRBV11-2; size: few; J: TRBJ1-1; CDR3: CASSLTTGTGGRRAFF; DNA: TGTGCCAGCAGCTTAACCACCGGGACAGGGGGGAGGAGAGCTTTCTTT
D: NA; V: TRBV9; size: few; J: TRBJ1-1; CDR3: CASSVGDSVGTEAFF; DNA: TGTGCCAGCAGCGTAGGCGACAGTGTGGGTACTGAAGCTTTCTTT
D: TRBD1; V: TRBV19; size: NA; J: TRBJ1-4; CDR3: CASYRGQRGEKLFF; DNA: TGTGCCAGTTACCGGGGACAGAGGGGTGAAAAACTGTTTTTT
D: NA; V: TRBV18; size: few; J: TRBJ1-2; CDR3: CASSPPSWGAAPYGYTF; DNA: TGTGCCAGCTCACCCCCAAGTTGGGGGGCCGCCCCCTATGGCTACACCTTC
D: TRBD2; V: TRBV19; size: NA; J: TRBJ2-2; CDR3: CASRTSGVNTGELFF; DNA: TGTGCCAGTAGGACTAGCGGGGTAAACACCGGGGAGCTGTTTTTT
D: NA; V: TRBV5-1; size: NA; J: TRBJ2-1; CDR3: CASREGVVSYNEQFF; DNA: TGCGCCAGCAGGGAGGGAGTGGTCTCCTACAATGAGCAGTTCTTC
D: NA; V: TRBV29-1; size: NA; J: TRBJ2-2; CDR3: CSVELATGELFF; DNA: TGCAGCGTTGAGTTGGCCACCGGGGAGCTGTTTTTT
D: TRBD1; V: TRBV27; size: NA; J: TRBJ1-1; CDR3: CASSLQTGGDLQDTEAFF; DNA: TGTGCCAGCAGTTTACAAACAGGGGGCGATCTTCAGGACACTGAAGCTTTCTTT
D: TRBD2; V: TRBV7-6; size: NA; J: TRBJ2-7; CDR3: CASSALAGGPHYEQYF; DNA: TGTGCCAGCAGCGCACTAGCGGGAGGACCCCACTACGAGCAGTACTTC